These 30 T cell receptor beta chains share one sample of origin, sequenced in a study of early T cells in non-severe SARS-CoV-2 infection. TCRdb re-derived calls from the 5' RACE reads in MiXCR, one entry per CDR3 protein. This table has about 22,000 distinct CDR3 sequences, 4.5% to 5% appearing once. Sequences were obtained from whole blood. The source of these receptors is an adult who was a healthcare worker with PCR-confirmed SARS-CoV-2 infection or an uninfected control (not recorded which).

The rearrangement joins TRBV12-3 or TRBV12-4 to TRBJ1-2; no reliable D call. This CDR3 is built from 11 residues. Trimming pared 3 bases from V and 6 bases from J, leaving 5 bases between. DNA for the CDR3: TGTGCCAGCAGTTTGAGGGATGGCTACACCTTC. Translation gives CASSLRDGYTF.

This clonotype was observed at least ten times. The chain employs TRBV7-2 and TRBJ2-3; D gene unclear. V was trimmed by 5 bases and J by 3 bases, leaving 6 bases between them. The germline gives CDR1 SGHTA, CDR2 FQGNSA. The CDR3 is 12 amino acids. The CDR3 reads CASSHLTDTQYF. DNA of the CDR3: TGTGCCAGCAGCCATCTAACAGATACGCAGTATTTT. Complete variable domain (other parts from reference TRBV7-2 and TRBJ2-3): GAGVSQSPSNKVTEKGKDVELRCDPISGHTALYWYRQSLGQGLEFLIYFQGNSAPDKSGLPSDRFSAERTGGSVSTLTIQRTQQEDSAVYLCASSHLTDTQYFGPGTRLTVL.

This clonotype turned up a few times. The chain couples TRBV5-5 to TRBJ1-2; D gene uncertain. Trimming cost V 4 bases and J 5 bases, with 15 bases left between them. From germline, CDR1 is SGHKS and CDR2 YYEKEE (reference sequence). The CDR3 has 14 amino acids. The CDR3, as DNA: TGTGCCAGCAGCCCAAGCGTAGAGGCGTATGGCTACACCTTC. Amino acid sequence: CASSPSVEAYGYTF.

This clonotype was counted at least ten times. The V and J genes are TRBV7-3 and TRBJ1-2; the match to TRBD1 covers 7 bases. The V segment lost 6 bases and the J segment 6 bases; nucleotides outside the gene matches: 7. This CDR3 is built from 13 residues. Germline V gene lookup returns CDR1 SGHTA and CDR2 FQGTGA. In DNA form, the CDR3 reads TGTGCCAGCAGTAGACAGGGAACGGATGGCTACACCTTC. Translation: CASSRQGTDGYTF.

This clonotype appeared many times. The chain recombines TRBV2 with TRBJ1-2; D call uncertain. CDR1 is SNHLY and CDR2 is FYNNEI in the germline V gene. Trimming cost V 2 bases and J 2 bases, with 12 bases left between them. This CDR3 comprises 15 residues. CDR3 residues: CASSEKSVTNYGYTF. CDR3 DNA: TGTGCCAGCAGTGAAAAGTCCGTGACCAACTATGGCTACACCTTC.

Concerning this clonotype itself: This sequence may be a read error, since a much larger clone differs from it by one base. In DNA form, the CDR3 reads TGTGCCAACAGACCGGACAGGGCCCCTCAAGAGACCCAGTACTTC. Translated, it gives CANRPDRAPQETQYF. The genes are TRBV5-4 and TRBJ2-5; 8 bases are a match to TRBD1. The CDR3 length is 15 residues. Germline V gives CDR1 SGHNT, CDR2 YYREEE (reference sequence). J was trimmed by 2 bases and V by 9 bases; bases with no gene match: 12.

The sample holds many counts of this clonotype. The J gene is TRBJ1-5, the V gene TRBV3-1, with 7 bases matching TRBD1. The CDR3 runs 15 residues. The V segment lost 4 bases and the J segment 4 bases; nucleotides outside the gene matches: 7. CDR1 LGHDT and CDR2 YNNKEL come from the germline V gene (reference sequence). The CDR3 region has the DNA TGTGCCAGCAGCCTAGACGGGACAGTAAATCAGCCCCAGCATTTT. Amino acids: CASSLDGTVNQPQHF.

The chain has TRBV11-3 and TRBJ2-3, with D perhaps TRBD1 or TRBD2 (5 bases each). The CDR3 sequence is 13 residues long. Germline CDR1 is SGHNT and CDR2 is YENEEA. V lost 4 bases, J lost 6 bases, and 11 bases lay in between. The DNA of the CDR3 is TGTGCCAGCAGCTCAACCCGGGACGATACGCAGTATTTT. Protein: CASSSTRDDTQYF.

This clonotype was seen ten or more times. V gene TRBV10-2 combines with J gene TRBJ2-5; TRBD1 aligns across 9 bases. Germline CDR1 WSHSY, CDR2 SAAADI. The CDR3 runs 14 residues. Trimming took 2 bases from V and 4 from J; bases not matched to a gene: 2. CDR3 nucleotide sequence: TGCGCCAGCAGTGAGCCGGACAGGGGAGAGACCCAGTACTTC. Translated: CASSEPDRGETQYF.

The sample holds a few counts of this clonotype. The chain links TRBV20-1 to TRBJ2-1, with 14 bases that match TRBD2. The CDR3 covers 13 residues. V lost 6 bases, J lost 9 bases, and 4 bases stayed unmatched. Germline V CDR1 and CDR2: DFQATT, SNEGSKA (reference sequence). CDR3 bases: TGCAGTGCCCAGGGACTAGCGGGGGCTGAGCAGTTCTTC. Translated, it gives CSAQGLAGAEQFF.

J is TRBJ1-2 and V is TRBV14; 7 bases are shared with TRBD1. The CDR3 sequence is 15 residues long. Germline loops: CDR1 SGHDN, CDR2 FVKESK. The V segment lost 1 base and the J segment 2 bases; nucleotides outside the gene matches: 4. The CDR3 here is CASSQGGTVNYGYTF. The CDR3 DNA sequence: TGTGCCAGCAGCCAAGGGGGGACAGTAAACTATGGCTACACCTTC.

This clonotype was seen repeatedly, ten times or more. V usage is TRBV7-8 and J usage is TRBJ2-3; the D gene is possibly TRBD1 (7 bases). This CDR3 comprises 15 residues. Germline V CDR1 and CDR2: SGHVS, FQNEAQ. Trimming left V 4 bases short and J 2 bases short, with 13 bases between. The CDR3 DNA is TGTGCCAGCAGCTCCCGGGGGACAGACACAGATACGCAGTATTTT. Its protein is CASSSRGTDTDTQYF.

This clonotype has a count of ten or more. The chain has TRBV20-1 and TRBJ2-7, with TRBD2 matching 11 bases. CDR3 length: 14 amino acids. Losses at the gene ends were 6 bases for V and 0 bases for J; bases not matched to a gene: 4. Germline values: CDR1 DFQATT, CDR2 SNEGSKA (reference sequence). CDR3 nucleotide sequence: TGCAGTGCCGATGGGACTAGCGGCTCCTACGAGCAGTACTTC. Translated, it gives CSADGTSGSYEQYF.

This clonotype was counted at least ten times. The V and J genes are TRBV20-1 and TRBJ2-5; 8 bases fit TRBD2. V was clipped by 3 bases and J by 5 bases; unmatched bases: 11. Germline V gene data show CDR1 as DFQATT and CDR2 as SNEGSKA (reference sequence). The CDR3 runs 15 residues. The CDR3 coding sequence is TGCAGTGCTAGTTTGGGCGGGGGGTCCCAGGAGACCCAGTACTTC. This codes for CSASLGGGSQETQYF.

This clonotype is medium-sized. This chain connects TRBV24-1 to TRBJ2-1; tentatively, D is TRBD1 or TRBD2 (5 bases each). The CDR3 has 14 residues. V lost 3 bases to trimming and J lost 4 bases, with 9 bases between them. CDR1 and CDR2 (germline): KGHDR, SFDVKD. CDR3 residues: CATSDGGDYNEQFF. The CDR3 DNA follows: TGTGCCACCAGTGATGGGGGAGATTACAATGAGCAGTTCTTC.

This clonotype was seen more than once but under ten times. The rearrangement uses TRBV10-3 and TRBJ1-5; TRBD1 agrees at 7 bases. The CDR3 totals 16 residues. V lost 4 bases and J lost 5; bases outside the gene matches: 11. CDR1 and CDR2 (germline): ENHRY, SYGVKD. CDR3 nucleotides: TGTGCCATCAGTGGAGAGACAGGGTTCAGGCATCAGCCCCAGCATTTT. Translation gives CAISGETGFRHQPQHF.

Only a few counts were recorded for this clonotype. The genes are TRBV18 and TRBJ2-7; D perhaps matches TRBD1 (5 bases). Per germline, CDR1 KGHSH and CDR2 LQKENI. The length of the CDR3 is 14 residues. V lost 3 bases and J 0 bases, leaving 9 bases between the germline ends. Here the CDR3 DNA reads TGTGCCAGCTCACCGGACAAGAGCTCCTACGAGCAGTACTTC. It translates to CASSPDKSSYEQYF.

This clonotype has only a few counts. The J gene is TRBJ1-2, the V gene TRBV13; TRBD1 might be the D (5 bases). The CDR3 runs to 13 residues. Trimming took off 8 bases at V and 11 bases at J, with 21 bases between the two ends. The germline CDR1 and CDR2 sequences are PRHDT and FYEKMQ (reference sequence). CDR3 residues: CASRPGNRREYTF. The CDR3 DNA is TGTGCCAGCCGCCCCGGGAACAGGAGGGAATACACCTTC. Combining the CDR3 with reference TRBV13 and TRBJ1-2 gives the whole variable domain AAGVIQSPRHLIKEKRETATLKCYPIPRHDTVYWYQQGPGQDPQFLISFYEKMQSDKGSIPDRFSAQQFSDYHSELNMSSLELGDSALYFCASRPGNRREYTFGSGTRLTVV.

V is TRBV4-3 and J is TRBJ1-2, with no clear D. CDR3 length: 13 residues. From germline, CDR1 is LGHNA and CDR2 YSLEER. V lost 3 bases and J lost 4, with 9 bases in between. CDR3 DNA: TGCGCCAGCAGCCACGAGGTCGGCTATGGCTACACCTTC. It translates to CASSHEVGYGYTF.

CDR3 sequence: CASSPRDRGTQPQHF. DNA for the CDR3: TGTGCCAGCAGTCCACGGGACAGGGGCACGCAGCCCCAGCATTTT. The rearrangement joins TRBV6-2 or TRBV6-3 to TRBJ1-5, with TRBD1 matching 10 bases. The V segment lost 5 bases and the J segment 7 bases; nucleotides outside the gene matches: 8. Per germline, CDR1 MNHEY and CDR2 SVGEGT. This CDR3 comprises 15 residues.

This clonotype has only a few counts. This chain links TRBV29-1 with TRBJ2-7; 10 nucleotides match TRBD1. Trimming removed 2 bases from V and 2 bases from J; junction bases left unmatched: 6. The CDR3 runs to 15 residues. Germline-derived CDR1 and CDR2 are SQVTM and ANQGSEA. CDR3 sequence: CSVELGDRGTYEQYF. The CDR3 DNA reads TGCAGCGTTGAATTAGGGGACAGGGGAACCTACGAGCAGTACTTC.

This clonotype was seen at least ten times. The chain uses TRBV29-1 and TRBJ2-5; no definite D call. CDR3 length: 11 amino acids. Trimming cost V 4 bases and J 4 bases, with 7 bases left between them. Germline V gives CDR1 SQVTM, CDR2 ANQGSEA. The CDR3 spells CSVAPSETQYF. The CDR3 region has the DNA TGCAGCGTTGCCCCCTCAGAGACCCAGTACTTC.

This clonotype qualifies as medium-sized (0.01 to 0.1%). The chain links TRBV5-1 to TRBJ2-5; no clear D. Trimming removed 0 bases from V and 4 bases from J, with 13 bases in between. This CDR3 has 15 amino acids. Germline V gives CDR1 SGHRS, CDR2 YFSETQ. CDR3 nucleotides: TGCGCCAGCAGCTTGGACCCGCCGGCGAGAGAGACCCAGTACTTC. It yields the protein CASSLDPPARETQYF. The full variable domain, completed using reference TRBV5-1 and TRBJ2-5, is KAGVTQTPRYLIKTRGQQVTLSCSPISGHRSVSWYQQTPGQGLQFLFEYFSETQRNKGNFPGRFSGRQFSNSRSEMNVSTLELGDSALYLCASSLDPPARETQYFGPGTRLLVL.

This clonotype was detected a few times. This chain joins TRBV10-1 and TRBJ2-3; tentatively, D is TRBD1 or TRBD2 (5 bases each). This CDR3 is 15 amino acids long. The V gene's germline CDR1 is WNHNN and CDR2 SYGVQD (reference sequence). V lost 6 bases and J lost 1, with 14 bases in between. CDR3 in amino acids: CASSPRSGRTDTQYF. The CDR3 coding sequence is TGCGCCAGCAGCCCTCGATCGGGGCGCACAGATACGCAGTATTTT.

This CDR3 is CASTFTGGGEQYF. For the CDR3, the DNA is TGTGCCAGCACCTTCACAGGGGGCGGCGAGCAGTACTTC. V is TRBV27 and J is TRBJ2-7; 9 positions match TRBD1. V gave up 7 bases and J gave up 6 bases; unmatched junction bases: 7. The CDR3 loop spans 13 amino acids. Germline V lookup: CDR1 MNHEY, CDR2 SMNVEV (reference sequence).

The chain employs TRBV7-9 and TRBJ1-1; D ambiguous. Germline CDR1 and CDR2: SEHNR and FQNEAQ (reference sequence). Trimming took off 3 bases at V and 1 base at J, with 6 bases between the two ends. The CDR3 has 13 amino acids. CDR3 sequence reads: CASSFTQNTEAFF. The CDR3 DNA reads TGTGCCAGCAGCTTTACACAGAACACTGAAGCTTTCTTT.

The chain uses TRBV9 and TRBJ2-3, with D possibly TRBD2 on 5 matching bases. V was pared by 3 bases and J by 0 bases, with 8 bases between. CDR1 and CDR2 (germline): SGDLS, YYNGEE. The CDR3 consists of 14 residues. CDR3 amino acids: CASSAGVSTDTQYF. The CDR3 DNA sequence: TGTGCCAGCAGCGCCGGGGTTAGCACAGATACGCAGTATTTT.

In its sample, this clonotype ranks as medium-sized (0.01 to 0.1%). The chain's CDR3 is CASSLLSGDYEQFF. CDR3 DNA: TGTGCCAGCAGCTTACTTAGCGGGGATTATGAGCAGTTCTTC. The rearrangement uses TRBV11-3 and TRBJ2-1; 8 bases agree with TRBD2. The CDR3 spans 14 residues. Germline V gene sequence: CDR1 SGHNT, CDR2 YENEEA. After removal of 2 bases from V and 8 bases from J, the junction contained 5 bases not matched to a gene.

This clonotype was recorded a few times. The chain combines TRBV7-6 with TRBJ2-3; TRBD2 aligns across 9 bases. V shed 5 bases, J shed 5 bases, and the junction held 17 bases outside the gene matches. This CDR3 spans 18 amino acids. Germline values: CDR1 SGHVS, CDR2 FNYEAQ. The CDR3 sequence is CASSRGLAGTGGRDTQYF. The DNA of the CDR3 is TGTGCCAGCAGCCGCGGGCTAGCGGGGACCGGGGGGAGAGATACGCAGTATTTT.

This clonotype is medium-sized in the sample. The chain combines TRBV5-4 with TRBJ1-2; 9 bases match TRBD1. There are 13 residues in the CDR3. Germline CDR1 reads SGHNT; CDR2 reads YYREEE (reference sequence). V lost 2 bases and J lost 13; bases outside the gene matches: 9. Here the CDR3 DNA reads TGTGCCAGCAGCTTAAGGGACAGGGTCGGGAGCACCTTC. It specifies CASSLRDRVGSTF.